This T cell receptor beta chain was captured in a study of cytomegalovirus exposure and HLA in healthy donors. Vbeta (60) and Jbeta (13) primers were used in the PCR. Sequenced by immunoSEQ multiplex PCR; TCRdb stores in-frame clones only, minus some. The repertoire includes 200,000 or so clones, around four fifths of them detected once, and 1.7% sits in the top ten. Deletions cut 6 bases from V and 3 bases from J, with 6 bases between. Germline V gene data show CDR1 as DFQATT and CDR2 as SNEGSKA (reference sequence). There are 11 residues in the CDR3. The V gene is TRBV20-1, the J gene TRBJ1-3; no reliable D call. Sequencing used PBMCs. The receptor was derived from a man aged 50-59 years in good health and CMV-seronegative. The CDR3 nucleotides read TGCAGTGCCGTTAGTGGAAACACCATATATTTT. It translates to CSAVSGNTIYF.